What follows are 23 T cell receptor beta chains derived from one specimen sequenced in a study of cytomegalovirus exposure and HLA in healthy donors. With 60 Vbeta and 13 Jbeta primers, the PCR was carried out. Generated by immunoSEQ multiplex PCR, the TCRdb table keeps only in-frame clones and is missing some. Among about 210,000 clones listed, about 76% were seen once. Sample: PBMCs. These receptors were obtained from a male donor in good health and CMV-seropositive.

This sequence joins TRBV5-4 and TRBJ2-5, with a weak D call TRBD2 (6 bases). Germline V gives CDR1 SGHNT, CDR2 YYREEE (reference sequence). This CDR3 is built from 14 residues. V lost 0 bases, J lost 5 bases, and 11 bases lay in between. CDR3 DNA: TGTGCCAGCAGCTTGGCTAGCGCGGTCGAGACCCAGTACTTC. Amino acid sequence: CASSLASAVETQYF.

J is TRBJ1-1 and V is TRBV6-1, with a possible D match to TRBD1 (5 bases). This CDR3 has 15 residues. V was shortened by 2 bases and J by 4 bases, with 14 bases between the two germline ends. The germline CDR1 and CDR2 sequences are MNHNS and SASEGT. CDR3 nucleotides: TGTGCCAGCAGTGAAATGGGGGGATCGGGCACTGAAGCTTTCTTT. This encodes CASSEMGGSGTEAFF.

The DNA of the CDR3 is TGTGCCAGCAGACCCCATGTACTGGGGGCCCAAGCTAACTATGGCTACACCTTC. Translation: CASRPHVLGAQANYGYTF. This rearrangement joins TRBV27 to TRBJ1-2; a possible D gene is TRBD1 (6 bases). V lost 6 bases to trimming and J lost 0 bases, with 23 bases between them. Per the germline V gene, CDR1 is MNHEY and CDR2 is SMNVEV (reference sequence). CDR3 length: 18 amino acids.

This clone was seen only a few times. The CDR3 DNA sequence: TGTGCCAGCAGTTTATCAGGGGCAAATCAGCCCCAGCATTTT. Translating gives CASSLSGANQPQHF. J is TRBJ1-5 and V is TRBV28; D possibly corresponds to TRBD1 (6 bases). The CDR3 has 14 residues. The V gene lost 1 base and the J gene lost 4 bases, with 8 bases spanning the gap. Germline CDR1 reads MDHEN; CDR2 reads SYDVKM.

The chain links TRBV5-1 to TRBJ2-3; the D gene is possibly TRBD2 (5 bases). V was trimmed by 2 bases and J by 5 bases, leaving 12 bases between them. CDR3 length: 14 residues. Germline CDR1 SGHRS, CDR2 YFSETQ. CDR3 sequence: CASSFGAEGDTQYF. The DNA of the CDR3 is TGCGCCAGCAGCTTTGGCGCCGAGGGAGATACGCAGTATTTT. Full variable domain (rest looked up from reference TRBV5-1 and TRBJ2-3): KAGVTQTPRYLIKTRGQQVTLSCSPISGHRSVSWYQQTPGQGLQFLFEYFSETQRNKGNFPGRFSGRQFSNSRSEMNVSTLELGDSALYLCASSFGAEGDTQYFGPGTRLTVL.

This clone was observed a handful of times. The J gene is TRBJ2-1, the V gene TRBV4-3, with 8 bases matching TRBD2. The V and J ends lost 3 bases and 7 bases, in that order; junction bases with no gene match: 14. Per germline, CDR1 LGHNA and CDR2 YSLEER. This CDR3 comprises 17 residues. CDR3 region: CASSQLSGGRNWNEQFF. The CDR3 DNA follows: TGCGCCAGCAGCCAGCTGAGCGGGGGCCGAAATTGGAATGAGCAGTTCTTC.

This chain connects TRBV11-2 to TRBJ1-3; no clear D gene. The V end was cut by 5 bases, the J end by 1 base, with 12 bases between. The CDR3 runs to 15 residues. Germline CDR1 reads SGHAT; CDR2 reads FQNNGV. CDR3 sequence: CASSKDAGSGNTIYF. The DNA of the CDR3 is TGTGCCAGCAGCAAAGATGCGGGATCTGGAAACACCATATATTTT.

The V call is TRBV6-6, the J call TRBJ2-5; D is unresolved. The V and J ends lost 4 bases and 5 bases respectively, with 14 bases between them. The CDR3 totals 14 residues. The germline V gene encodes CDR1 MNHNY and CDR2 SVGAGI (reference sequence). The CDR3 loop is CASSFNPLRETQYF. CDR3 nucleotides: TGTGCCAGCAGTTTTAACCCCCTCAGGGAGACCCAGTACTTC.

For the CDR3, the DNA is TGCGCCAGCAGCTTGGGGCAGTCCTACAATGAGCAGTTCTTC. The encoded protein is CASSLGQSYNEQFF. The gene calls are TRBV5-1 and TRBJ2-1, with D uncertain. V was trimmed by 0 bases and J by 1 base, leaving 5 bases between them. The CDR3 length is 14 residues. Germline assignment: CDR1 SGHRS and CDR2 YFSETQ.

DNA for the CDR3: TGCGCCAGCAGCCCATTCCCTGGGAGGTACGAAAAACTGTTTTTT. It specifies CASSPFPGRYEKLFF. The chain joins TRBV4-3 to TRBJ1-4; no firm D call. V lost 4 bases, J lost 8 bases, and 17 bases lay in between. Looked up from germline, CDR1 is LGHNA and CDR2 is YSLEER. CDR3 length equals 15 residues.

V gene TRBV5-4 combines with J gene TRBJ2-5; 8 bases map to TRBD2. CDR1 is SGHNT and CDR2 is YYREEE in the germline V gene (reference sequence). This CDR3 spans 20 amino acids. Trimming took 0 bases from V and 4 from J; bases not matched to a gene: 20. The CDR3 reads CASSLGYASFIAGKGETQYF. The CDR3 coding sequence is TGTGCCAGCAGCTTGGGATACGCCTCATTTATAGCGGGAAAGGGAGAGACCCAGTACTTC. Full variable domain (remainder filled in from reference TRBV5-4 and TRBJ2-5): ETGVTQSPTHLIKTRGQQVTLRCSSQSGHNTVSWYQQALGQGPQFIFQYYREEENGRGNFPPRFSGLQFPNYSSELNVNALELDDSALYLCASSLGYASFIAGKGETQYFGPGTRLLVL.

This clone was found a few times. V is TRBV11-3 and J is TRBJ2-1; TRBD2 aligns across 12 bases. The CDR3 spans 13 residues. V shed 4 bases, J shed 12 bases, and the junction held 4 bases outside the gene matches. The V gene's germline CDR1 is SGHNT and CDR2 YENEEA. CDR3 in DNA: TGTGCCAGCAGCTCAGGGACTAGCGGGCGGCAGTTCTTC. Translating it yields CASSSGTSGRQFF.

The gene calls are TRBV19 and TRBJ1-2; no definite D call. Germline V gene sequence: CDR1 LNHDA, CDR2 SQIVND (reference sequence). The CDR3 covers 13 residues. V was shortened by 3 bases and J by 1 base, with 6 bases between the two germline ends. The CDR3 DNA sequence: TGTGCCAGTAGTATCGTCAGTAACTATGGCTACACCTTC. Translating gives CASSIVSNYGYTF.

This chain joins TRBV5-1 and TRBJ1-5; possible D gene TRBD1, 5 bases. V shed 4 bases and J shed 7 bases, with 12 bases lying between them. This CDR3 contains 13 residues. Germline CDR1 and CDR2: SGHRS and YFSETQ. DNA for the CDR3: TGCGCCAGCAGCAAGAGGGGAGGGCAGCCCCAGCATTTT. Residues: CASSKRGGQPQHF.

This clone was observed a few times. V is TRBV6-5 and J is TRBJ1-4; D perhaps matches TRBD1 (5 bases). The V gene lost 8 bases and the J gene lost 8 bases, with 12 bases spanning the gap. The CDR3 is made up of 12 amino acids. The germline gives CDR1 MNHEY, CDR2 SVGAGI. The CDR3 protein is CASGAGLEKLFF. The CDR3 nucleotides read TGTGCCAGCGGGGCAGGGTTAGAAAAACTGTTTTTT.

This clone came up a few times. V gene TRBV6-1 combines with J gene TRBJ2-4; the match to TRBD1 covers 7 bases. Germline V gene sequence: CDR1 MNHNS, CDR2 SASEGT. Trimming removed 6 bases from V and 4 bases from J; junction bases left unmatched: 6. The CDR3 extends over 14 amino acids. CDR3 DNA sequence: TGTGCCAGCAGGCCTGGGACAGCTAAAAACATTCAGTACTTC. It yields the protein CASRPGTAKNIQYF.

The CDR3 region has the DNA TGTGCCAGCAGTTATACCGGGACTAGCATCTACGAGCAGTACTTC. Its translation: CASSYTGTSIYEQYF. The gene calls are TRBV6-5 and TRBJ2-7; 9 bases align to TRBD2. The germline gives CDR1 MNHEY, CDR2 SVGAGI. The CDR3 loop spans 15 amino acids. V lost 3 bases, J lost 3 bases, and 6 bases stayed unmatched.

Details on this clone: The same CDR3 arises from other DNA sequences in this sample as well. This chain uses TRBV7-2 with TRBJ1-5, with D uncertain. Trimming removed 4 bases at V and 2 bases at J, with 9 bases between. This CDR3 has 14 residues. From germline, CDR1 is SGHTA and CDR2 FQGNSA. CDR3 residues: CASSSRQGNQPQHF. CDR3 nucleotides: TGTGCCAGCAGCTCCCGGCAGGGCAATCAGCCCCAGCATTTT.

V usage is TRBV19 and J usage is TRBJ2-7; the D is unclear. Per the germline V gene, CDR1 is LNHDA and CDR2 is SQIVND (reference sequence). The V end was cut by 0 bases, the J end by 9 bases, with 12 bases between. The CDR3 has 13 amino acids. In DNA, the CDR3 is TGTGCCAGTAGTATAGAACCGCGGATGGTGCAGTACTTC. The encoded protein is CASSIEPRMVQYF. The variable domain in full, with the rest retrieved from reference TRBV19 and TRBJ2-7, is DGGITQSPKYLFRKEGQNVTLSCEQNLNHDAMYWYRQDPGQGLRLIYYSQIVNDFQKGDIAEGYSVSREKKESFPLTVTSAQKNPTAFYLCASSIEPRMVQYFGPGTRLTVT.

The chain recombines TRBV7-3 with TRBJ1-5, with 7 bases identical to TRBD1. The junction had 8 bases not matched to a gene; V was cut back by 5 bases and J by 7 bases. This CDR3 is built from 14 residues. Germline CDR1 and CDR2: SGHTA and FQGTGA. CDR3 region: CASSPDRAGQPQHF. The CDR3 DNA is TGTGCCAGCAGCCCTGACAGGGCAGGGCAGCCCCAGCATTTT.

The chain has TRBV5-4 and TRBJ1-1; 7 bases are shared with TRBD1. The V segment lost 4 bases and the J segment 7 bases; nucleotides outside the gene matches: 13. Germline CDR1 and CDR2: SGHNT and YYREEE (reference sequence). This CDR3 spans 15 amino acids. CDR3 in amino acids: CASSGRGEGANEAFF. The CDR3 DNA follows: TGTGCCAGCAGCGGGCGGGGGGAGGGGGCGAATGAAGCTTTCTTT.

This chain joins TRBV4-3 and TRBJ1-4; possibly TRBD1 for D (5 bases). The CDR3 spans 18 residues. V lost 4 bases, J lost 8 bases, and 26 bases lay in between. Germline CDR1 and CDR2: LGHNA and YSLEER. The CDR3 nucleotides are TGCGCCAGCAGCCCAACGCGGTTTGGGAGGGGCCAGCCCGAAAAACTGTTTTTT. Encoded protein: CASSPTRFGRGQPEKLFF.

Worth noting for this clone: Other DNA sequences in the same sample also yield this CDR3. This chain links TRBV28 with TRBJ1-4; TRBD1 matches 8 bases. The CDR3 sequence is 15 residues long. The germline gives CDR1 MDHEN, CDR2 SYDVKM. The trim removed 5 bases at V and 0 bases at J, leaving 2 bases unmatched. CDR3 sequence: CASSPGGATNEKLFF. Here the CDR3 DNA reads TGTGCCAGCAGTCCAGGGGGCGCAACTAATGAAAAACTGTTTTTT. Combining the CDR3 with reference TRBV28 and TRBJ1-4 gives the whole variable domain DVKVTQSSRYLVKRTGEKVFLECVQDMDHENMFWYRQDPGLGLRLIYFSYDVKMKEKGDIPEGYSVSREKKERFSLILESASTNQTSMYLCASSPGGATNEKLFFGSGTQLSVL.